The 23 T cell receptor beta chains in this list originate from one sample, sequenced in a study of control samples from healthy donors and cancer patients. This table comes from immunoSEQ multiplex PCR, and its TCRdb copy is limited to in-frame clones, with some not included. The sample comprises about 80,000 clones, roughly 89% of which are singletons, and 5.5% to 7% rests with the top ten. What was sequenced was blood. These TCRs come from a man aged 45-65 years in good health.

The CDR3 DNA is TGTGCCAGCGCCCACAGGGGCGCGGGGTCCTACTATAGCAATCAGCCCCAGCATTTT. It translates to CASAHRGAGSYYSNQPQHF. The chain combines TRBV19 with TRBJ1-5; 7 nucleotides align to TRBD1. Losses at the gene ends were 9 bases for V and 0 bases for J; bases not matched to a gene: 20. The CDR3 runs to 19 residues. Germline V gene sequence: CDR1 LNHDA, CDR2 SQIVND (reference sequence).

The rearrangement uses TRBV3-1 (or the pseudogene TRBV3-2) and TRBJ1-1; a weak D match, TRBD1 (6 bases). The CDR3 sequence is 15 residues long. V was shortened by 4 bases and J by 2 bases, with 14 bases between the two germline ends. In germline, CDR1 is LGHDT, CDR2 YNNKEL (reference sequence). In nucleotides, the CDR3 is TGTGCCAGCAGCCCATACAGGGTAACTAACACTGAAGCTTTCTTT. This sequence encodes CASSPYRVTNTEAFF.

The chain combines TRBV7-6 with TRBJ2-3; TRBD2 matches at 11 bases. Losses at the gene ends were 3 bases for V and 2 bases for J; bases not matched to a gene: 4. This CDR3 region has 16 residues. Germline CDR1 reads SGHVS; CDR2 reads FNYEAQ. CDR3 residues: CASSFLAGGFTDTQYF. The CDR3 DNA follows: TGTGCCAGCAGCTTTCTAGCGGGGGGATTCACAGATACGCAGTATTTT.

This clone was found once. The rearrangement uses TRBV7-9 and TRBJ1-2; D unresolved. In germline, CDR1 is SEHNR, CDR2 FQNEAQ (reference sequence). V lost 3 bases, J lost 6 bases, and 11 bases lay in between. The CDR3 consists of 13 residues. The chain's CDR3 is CASSFGGWDGYTF. The CDR3 DNA follows: TGTGCCAGCAGCTTTGGCGGGTGGGATGGCTACACCTTC.

This rearrangement joins TRBV7-2 to TRBJ2-1; 7 nucleotides line up with TRBD2. CDR3 length equals 15 residues. V was pared by 1 base and J by 6 bases, with 6 bases of the junction left unmatched. The germline CDR1 and CDR2 sequences are SGHTA and FQGNSA. The CDR3 DNA is TGTGCCAGCAGCTTAGACGGGGCGGGGGTCAATGAGCAGTTCTTC. This codes for CASSLDGAGVNEQFF.

The chain employs TRBV5-8 and TRBJ1-1; no clear D gene. With 4 bases removed from V and 0 bases from J, the gap between germline ends came to 7 bases. Germline loops: CDR1 SGHTS, CDR2 YDEGEE. This CDR3 is built from 13 residues. CDR3 coding DNA: TGTGCCAGCAGCCGAGCATTGAACACTGAAGCTTTCTTT. Protein: CASSRALNTEAFF.

The chain recombines TRBV12-3 or TRBV12-4 with TRBJ1-2; tentative D call: TRBD1 (5 bases). V dropped 5 bases and J dropped 7 bases, with 14 bases sitting between them. The CDR3 has 13 residues. For the CDR3, the DNA is TGTGCCAGCAGTCCGGGACTGTGGACTGGCTACACCTTC. Its protein product is CASSPGLWTGYTF.

On this clone itself: The junction and the germline gene differ at one end; a read error may be behind it. V and J are TRBV7-7 and TRBJ1-1; 7 nucleotides match TRBD1. This CDR3 spans 13 amino acids. The germline V gene encodes CDR1 SSHAT and CDR2 FNYEAQ (reference sequence). The CDR3 here is CASSLETGTEAFF. In DNA form, the CDR3 reads TGTGCTAGCAGCTTAGAGACAGGGACTGAAGCTTTCTTT. Together with reference TRBV7-7 and TRBJ1-1, the CDR3 gives the full variable domain: GAGVSQSPRYKVTKRGQDVTLRCDPISSHATLYWYQQALGQGPEFLTYFNYEAQPDKSGLPSDRFSAERPEGSISTLTIQRTEQRDSAMYRCASSLETGTEAFFGQGTRLTVV.

The chain has TRBV2 and TRBJ1-1; tentative D call: TRBD1 (5 bases). CDR1 and CDR2 (germline): SNHLY, FYNNEI. This CDR3 contains 15 residues. Trimming took off 4 bases at V and 1 base at J, with 13 bases between the two ends. The CDR3 loop is CASSAIAGGNTEAFF. The CDR3 nucleotides are TGTGCCAGCAGTGCCATCGCGGGGGGGAACACTGAAGCTTTCTTT.

This chain connects TRBV5-6 to TRBJ1-2, with TRBD1 matching over 7 bases. This CDR3 has 14 amino acids. The ends lost 0 bases at V and 6 bases at J; junction bases unmatched: 5. Germline V gene sequence: CDR1 SGHDT, CDR2 YYEEEE. CDR3 in DNA: TGTGCCAGCAGCTTGGGACAGGGATCTGATGGCTACACCTTC. Its protein is CASSLGQGSDGYTF.

This rearrangement joins TRBV6-5 to TRBJ2-3; 9 positions match TRBD1. The CDR3 has 15 amino acids. Germline CDR1 reads MNHEY; CDR2 reads SVGAGI. V lost 2 bases and J lost 4; bases outside the gene matches: 4. CDR3 region: CASSYDRGRPDTQYF. The CDR3 nucleotides read TGTGCCAGCAGTTACGACAGGGGGAGGCCAGATACGCAGTATTTT.

The chain couples TRBV10-1 to TRBJ2-5, with D possibly matching TRBD1 (6 bases). The CDR3 consists of 14 residues. CDR1 is WNHNN, CDR2 SYGVQD, per germline (reference sequence). Deletions cut 6 bases from V and 1 base from J, with 12 bases between. CDR3 coding DNA: TGCGCCAGCAGCAAGGACAGACCCCAAGAGACCCAGTACTTC. It codes for CASSKDRPQETQYF.

The chain joins TRBV23-1 to TRBJ2-2; no reliable D call. TRBV23-1 is flagged as an ORF with uncertain function. Trimming stripped 4 bases from V and 0 bases from J, with 3 bases between. This CDR3 has 13 residues. CDR3 amino acids: CASSRANTGELFF. The CDR3 DNA follows: TGCGCCAGCAGTCGGGCGAACACCGGGGAGCTGTTTTTT.

The chain combines TRBV7-8 with TRBJ1-3, with D maybe TRBD1 (6 bases). Looked up from germline, CDR1 is SGHVS and CDR2 is FQNEAQ. The CDR3 length is 15 residues. V dropped 5 bases and J dropped 2 bases, with 13 bases sitting between them. CDR3 region: CASSAGTQTGNTIYF. The CDR3 bases are TGTGCCAGCAGCGCCGGGACACAGACTGGAAACACCATATATTTT. The variable domain in full, completed from reference TRBV7-8 and TRBJ1-3, reads GAGVSQSPRYKVAKRGQDVALRCDPISGHVSLFWYQQALGQGPEFLTYFQNEAQLDKSGLPSDRFFAERPEGSVSTLKIQRTQQEDSAVYLCASSAGTQTGNTIYFGEGSWLTVV.

CDR3 nucleotides: TGTGCCACCAGTGCTGACAGGGGCAATCAGCCCCAGCATTTT. It yields the protein CATSADRGNQPQHF. The J gene is TRBJ1-5, the V gene TRBV24-1, with TRBD1 matching over 7 bases. The CDR3 loop spans 14 amino acids. The germline V gene has CDR1 KGHDR and CDR2 SFDVKD. V trimming: 5 bases; J trimming: 2 bases; junction bases outside the gene matches: 2.

V and J are TRBV19 and TRBJ1-5; D is ambiguous. CDR1 is LNHDA, CDR2 SQIVND, per germline (reference sequence). V lost 6 bases and J lost 2, with 14 bases in between. There are 15 residues in the CDR3. The CDR3 here is CASSRAPRGNQPQHF. CDR3 bases: TGTGCCAGTAGCCGGGCCCCCCGGGGCAATCAGCCCCAGCATTTT.

The chain combines TRBV28 with TRBJ1-1; the match to TRBD1 covers 8 bases. The V segment lost 5 bases and the J segment 1 base; nucleotides outside the gene matches: 6. Per germline, CDR1 MDHEN and CDR2 SYDVKM. This CDR3 contains 15 residues. As DNA, the CDR3 is TGTGCCAGCAGTGGCCACGGGACAGGGAACACTGAAGCTTTCTTT. It codes for CASSGHGTGNTEAFF. Full variable domain (remainder filled in from reference TRBV28 and TRBJ1-1): DVKVTQSSRYLVKRTGEKVFLECVQDMDHENMFWYRQDPGLGLRLIYFSYDVKMKEKGDIPEGYSVSREKKERFSLILESASTNQTSMYLCASSGHGTGNTEAFFGQGTRLTVV.

This clone was detected only a few times. This chain links TRBV18 with TRBJ1-5; D is possibly TRBD1 (6 bases). CDR3 size: 13 residues. The V end lost 5 bases, the J end lost 6 bases, and 11 bases lay between the germline ends. Germline V gene lookup returns CDR1 KGHSH and CDR2 LQKENI. The CDR3 region is CASSSDSSQPQHF. The DNA of the CDR3 is TGTGCCAGCTCATCGGACAGTTCTCAGCCCCAGCATTTT. The whole variable domain, filled in from reference TRBV18 and TRBJ1-5, reads NAGVMQNPRHLVRRRGQEARLRCSPMKGHSHVYWYRQLPEEGLKFMVYLQKENIIDESGMPKERFSAEFPKEGPSILRIQQVVRGDSAAYFCASSSDSSQPQHFGDGTRLSIL.

The chain links TRBV10-1 to TRBJ2-2; D remains unclear. This CDR3 is 15 amino acids long. Germline CDR1 and CDR2: WNHNN and SYGVQD (reference sequence). Trimming stripped 4 bases from V and 5 bases from J, with 14 bases between. The CDR3 sequence: CASSVRSGGTGELFF. In nucleotides, the CDR3 is TGCGCCAGCAGTGTTCGATCAGGTGGAACCGGGGAGCTGTTTTTT.

The chain employs TRBV11-2 and TRBJ1-2, with 7 bases matching TRBD1. The CDR3 is made up of 16 amino acids. The germline V gene has CDR1 SGHAT and CDR2 FQNNGV. V shed 0 bases, J shed 7 bases, and the junction held 11 bases outside the gene matches. Here the CDR3 reads CASSLEVRAGGFGYTF. Written as DNA, the CDR3 is TGTGCCAGCAGCTTAGAAGTCAGGGCAGGGGGATTTGGCTACACCTTC.

In DNA form, the CDR3 reads TGTGCCAGCAGCTACGGGTCAGGCCAAGAGACCCAGTACTTC. Encoded protein: CASSYGSGQETQYF. The chain couples TRBV7-6 to TRBJ2-5; D not resolved. Trimming stripped 4 bases from V and 1 base from J, with 10 bases between. The CDR3 loop spans 14 amino acids. Germline CDR1 reads SGHVS; CDR2 reads FNYEAQ.

The genes are TRBV7-2 and TRBJ1-1, with D possibly being TRBD1 (5 bases). The V gene's germline CDR1 is SGHTA and CDR2 FQGNSA. The CDR3 is 14 residues long. V was shortened by 8 bases and J by 5 bases, with 18 bases between the two germline ends. CDR3 amino acids: CASFRGGSGTEAFF. The CDR3 nucleotides read TGTGCCAGCTTTCGGGGCGGGTCGGGGACTGAAGCTTTCTTT.

This rearrangement joins TRBV2 to TRBJ1-4; the D gene is possibly TRBD1 (6 bases). The CDR3 spans 15 residues. From germline, CDR1 is SNHLY and CDR2 FYNNEI. Between the trimmed V and J ends, which lost 8 bases and 4 bases, there was a span of 17 bases. CDR3 sequence: CASGREGQVNEKLFF. The CDR3 nucleotides read TGTGCCAGCGGAAGGGAGGGACAAGTTAATGAAAAACTGTTTTTT.